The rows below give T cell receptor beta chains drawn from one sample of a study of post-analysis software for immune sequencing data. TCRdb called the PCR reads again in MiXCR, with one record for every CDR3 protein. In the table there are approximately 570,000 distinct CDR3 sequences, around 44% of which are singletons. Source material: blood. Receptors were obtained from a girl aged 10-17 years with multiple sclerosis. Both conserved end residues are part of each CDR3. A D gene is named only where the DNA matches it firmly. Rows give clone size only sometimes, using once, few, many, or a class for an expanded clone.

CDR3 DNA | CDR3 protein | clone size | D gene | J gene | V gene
TGTGCCAGCAGATCCGACAGGGGGAACTATGGCTACACCTTC | CASRSDRGNYGYTF | - | TRBD1 | TRBJ1-2 | TRBV11-2
TGCGCCAGCAGCCAAGGCCCCAACAGGGGACGAGCCAAAAACATTCAGTACTTC | CASSQGPNRGRAKNIQYF | few | TRBD1 | TRBJ2-4 | TRBV4-1
TGTGCCAGCAGTTTACTTAACCCGGCCCAGTACTTC | CASSLLNPAQYF | - | - | TRBJ2-5 | TRBV27
TGTGCCAGCGTCGGAGAGCGGGGGGGCTCCTACAATGAGCAGTTCTTC | CASVGERGGSYNEQFF | - | TRBD2 | TRBJ2-1 | TRBV7-9
TGTGCCAGCAGTTACTCTAGACTAGCGTTTTTCAATGAGCAGTTCTTC | CASSYSRLAFFNEQFF | - | TRBD2 | TRBJ2-1 | TRBV6-5
TGTGCCAGCAGCTTGGTCTCGACGCGCGGGACCCAGTACTTC | CASSLVSTRGTQYF | once | - | TRBJ2-5 | TRBV6-5
TGCAGCGCCCAACCCCGAGGGCCCCACTCGCAGTATTTT | CSAQPRGPHSQYF | - | - | TRBJ2-3 | TRBV29-1
TGTGCCAGCCGGGCCAGGGAAAGTGCTGAAGCTTTCTTT | CASRARESAEAFF | - | - | TRBJ1-1 | TRBV12-3/TRBV12-4
TGTGCCAGCAGCTCGTTTATGGGACTAGCCTACGAGCAGTACTTC | CASSSFMGLAYEQYF | - | TRBD2 | TRBJ2-7 | TRBV4-2
TGTGCCACCCGGGAGTATGGGCCGGGGGAGCAGTACTTC | CATREYGPGEQYF | - | - | TRBJ2-7 | TRBV27
TGCGCCAGCAGCTGGCGGGAGGGTTCCTACGAGCAGTACTTC | CASSWREGSYEQYF | - | TRBD2 | TRBJ2-7 | TRBV5-1
TGTGCCAGCAGCTCCCCAGGGACTTTCCAAGAGACCCAGTACTTC | CASSSPGTFQETQYF | - | - | TRBJ2-5 | TRBV12-3/TRBV12-4
TGTGCCAGCAGTTTACCGGGACTAGCGGATCACAATGAGCAGTTCTTC | CASSLPGLADHNEQFF | - | TRBD2 | TRBJ2-1 | TRBV12-3/TRBV12-4
TGTGCCAGCAGCTCATGGGGTGGGGCCAACGTCCTGACTTTC | CASSSWGGANVLTF | - | - | TRBJ2-6 | TRBV12-3/TRBV12-4
TGCGCCAGCAGCCCCCGGGTGGGGCGGGAAGATACGCAGTATTTT | CASSPRVGREDTQYF | - | - | TRBJ2-3 | TRBV5-1